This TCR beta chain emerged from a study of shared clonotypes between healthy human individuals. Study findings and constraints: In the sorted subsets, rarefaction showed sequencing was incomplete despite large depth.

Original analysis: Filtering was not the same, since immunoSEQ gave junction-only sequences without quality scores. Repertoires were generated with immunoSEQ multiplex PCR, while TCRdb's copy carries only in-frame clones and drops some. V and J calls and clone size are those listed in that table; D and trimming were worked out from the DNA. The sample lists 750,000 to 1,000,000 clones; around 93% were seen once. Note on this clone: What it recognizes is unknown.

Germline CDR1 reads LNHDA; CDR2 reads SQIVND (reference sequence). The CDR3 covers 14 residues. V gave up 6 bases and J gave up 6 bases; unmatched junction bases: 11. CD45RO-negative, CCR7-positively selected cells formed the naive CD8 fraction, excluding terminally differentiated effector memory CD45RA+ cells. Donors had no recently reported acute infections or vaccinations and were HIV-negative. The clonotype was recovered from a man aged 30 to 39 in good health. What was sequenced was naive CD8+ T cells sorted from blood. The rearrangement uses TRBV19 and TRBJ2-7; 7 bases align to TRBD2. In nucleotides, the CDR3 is TGTGCCAGTAGCACCCTAGCGGAAGGGTCCGAGCAGTACTTC. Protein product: CASSTLAEGSEQYF.